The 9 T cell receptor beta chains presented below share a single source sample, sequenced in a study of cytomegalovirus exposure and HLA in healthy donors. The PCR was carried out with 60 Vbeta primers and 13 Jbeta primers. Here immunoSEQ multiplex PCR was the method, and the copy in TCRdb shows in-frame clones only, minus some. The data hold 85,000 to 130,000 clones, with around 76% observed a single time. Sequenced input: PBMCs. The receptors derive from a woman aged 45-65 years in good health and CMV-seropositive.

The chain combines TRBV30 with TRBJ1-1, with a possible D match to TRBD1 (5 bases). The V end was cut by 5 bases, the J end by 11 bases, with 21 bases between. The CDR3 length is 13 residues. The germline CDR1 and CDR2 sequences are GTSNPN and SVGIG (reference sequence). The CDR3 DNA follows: TGTGCCTGGGTAATAGTCCCGGGACTCGGGGCTTTCTTT. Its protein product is CAWVIVPGLGAFF.

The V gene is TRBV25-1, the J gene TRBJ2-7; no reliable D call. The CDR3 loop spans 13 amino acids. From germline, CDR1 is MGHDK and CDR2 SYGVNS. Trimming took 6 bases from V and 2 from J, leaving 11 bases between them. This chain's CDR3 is CASSVLNPYEQYF. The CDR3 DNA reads TGTGCCAGCAGCGTACTCAATCCCTACGAGCAGTACTTC.

CDR3: CASSYGTAQETQYF. The CDR3 DNA reads as TGTGCCAGCAGCTACGGGACTGCTCAAGAGACCCAGTACTTC. This chain links TRBV7-8 with TRBJ2-5; tentative D call: TRBD2 (6 bases). The ends were cut back, 4 bases at V and 2 bases at J, with 11 bases in the middle. CDR3 length equals 14 residues. Germline V lookup: CDR1 SGHVS, CDR2 FQNEAQ.

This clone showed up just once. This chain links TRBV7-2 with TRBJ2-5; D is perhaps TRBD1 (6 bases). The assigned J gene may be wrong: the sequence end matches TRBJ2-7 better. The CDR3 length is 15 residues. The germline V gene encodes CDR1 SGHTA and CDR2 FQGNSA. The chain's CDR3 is CASSLAALQGYEQYF. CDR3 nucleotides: TGTGCCAGCAGCTTAGCCGCCTTACAGGGCTACGAGCAGTACTTC.

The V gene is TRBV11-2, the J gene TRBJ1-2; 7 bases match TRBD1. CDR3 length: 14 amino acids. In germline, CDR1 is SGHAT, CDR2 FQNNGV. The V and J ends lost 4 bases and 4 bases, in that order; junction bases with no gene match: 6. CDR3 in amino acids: CASSSRGDFYGYTF. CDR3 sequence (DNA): TGTGCCAGCAGCTCCAGGGGGGATTTCTATGGCTACACCTTC.

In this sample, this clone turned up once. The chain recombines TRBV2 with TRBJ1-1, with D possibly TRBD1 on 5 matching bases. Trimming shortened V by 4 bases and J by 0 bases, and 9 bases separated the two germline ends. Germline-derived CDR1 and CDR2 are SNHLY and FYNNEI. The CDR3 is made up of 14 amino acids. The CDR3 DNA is TGTGCCAGCAGTGGGGGGGGTATGAACACTGAAGCTTTCTTT. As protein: CASSGGGMNTEAFF.

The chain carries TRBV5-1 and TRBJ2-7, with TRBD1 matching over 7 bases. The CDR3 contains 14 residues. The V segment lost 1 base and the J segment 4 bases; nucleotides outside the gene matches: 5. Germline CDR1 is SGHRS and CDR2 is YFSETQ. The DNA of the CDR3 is TGCGCCAGCAGCTTGAGACAGGGCCTATACGAGCAGTACTTC. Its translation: CASSLRQGLYEQYF.

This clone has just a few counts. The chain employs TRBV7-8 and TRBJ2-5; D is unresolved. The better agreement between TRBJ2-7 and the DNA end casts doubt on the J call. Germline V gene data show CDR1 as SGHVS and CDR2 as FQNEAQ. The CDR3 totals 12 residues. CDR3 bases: TGTGCCAGCAGGCAGGAAGGCTACGAGCAGTACTTC. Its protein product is CASRQEGYEQYF.

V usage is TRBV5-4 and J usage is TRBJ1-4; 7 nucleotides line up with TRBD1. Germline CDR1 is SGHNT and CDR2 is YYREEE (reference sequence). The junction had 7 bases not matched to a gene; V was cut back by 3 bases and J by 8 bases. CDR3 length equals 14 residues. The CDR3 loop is CASSSEGAGEKLFF. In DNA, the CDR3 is TGTGCCAGCAGCTCCGAGGGGGCCGGGGAAAAACTGTTTTTT.